Below are 32 T cell receptor beta chains sequenced from a single sample in a study of shared clonotypes between healthy human individuals. TCRdb's table, derived via immunoSEQ multiplex PCR, lists solely in-frame clones and lacks some. The table has about 680,000 clones, 60% to 80% seen once. Sequences were obtained from memory CD4+ T cells sorted from blood. Indicated subset: CD45RA-negative fraction. The receptors shown here come from a woman in her thirties in good health.

This sequence joins TRBV6-1 and TRBJ2-7, with D unclear. Germline CDR1 and CDR2: MNHNS and SASEGT. V was clipped by 2 bases and J by 1 base, with 9 bases between them. This CDR3 is 14 amino acids long. The CDR3 region is CASSETVGSYEQYF. CDR3 in DNA: TGTGCCAGCAGTGAAACAGTTGGATCCTACGAGCAGTACTTC.

The rearrangement joins TRBV19 to TRBJ2-6, with D possibly TRBD1 on 5 matching bases. Germline V gives CDR1 LNHDA, CDR2 SQIVND (reference sequence). The V gene lost 3 bases and the J gene lost 1 base, with 10 bases spanning the gap. This CDR3 comprises 16 residues. In DNA form, the CDR3 reads TGTGCCAGTAGTATGGATAAGGGGTCTGGGGCCAACGTCCTGACTTTC. Its protein is CASSMDKGSGANVLTF.

The chain couples TRBV11-2 to TRBJ1-1; a weak D match, TRBD1 (5 bases). There are 17 residues in the CDR3. V was shortened by 1 base and J by 0 bases, with 15 bases between the two germline ends. The germline gives CDR1 SGHAT, CDR2 FQNNGV. CDR3 bases: TGTGCCAGCAGCTTAGCCCCCCTCGGGGGGTTGAACACTGAAGCTTTCTTT. It specifies CASSLAPLGGLNTEAFF.

The CDR3 nucleotides are TGTGCCAGTACGACCCCGGGACTCACCTACAATGAGCAGTTCTTC. Protein: CASTTPGLTYNEQFF. The chain joins TRBV28 to TRBJ2-1, with D perhaps TRBD2 (6 bases). This CDR3 is 15 amino acids long. Trimming pared 9 bases from V and 2 bases from J, leaving 17 bases between. Germline CDR1 is MDHEN and CDR2 is SYDVKM.

V usage is TRBV6-4 and J usage is TRBJ1-2; D gene ambiguous. Germline CDR1 reads MRHNA; CDR2 reads SNTAGT. V shed 8 bases and J shed 8 bases, with 21 bases lying between them. The CDR3 extends over 14 amino acids. CDR3 region: CASSPENGRGGYTF. The CDR3 nucleotides are TGTGCCAGCTCACCTGAGAACGGAAGAGGAGGCTACACCTTC.

The chain uses TRBV27 and TRBJ1-1; TRBD1 is a possible D gene (6 bases). Germline lookup yields CDR1 MNHEY and CDR2 SMNVEV (reference sequence). CDR3 size: 15 residues. V lost 4 bases and J lost 2, with 14 bases in between. CDR3 DNA: TGTGCCAGCAGTTCATCTGGGGGGCCTAACACTGAAGCTTTCTTT. It is translated as CASSSSGGPNTEAFF.

This rearrangement joins TRBV18 to TRBJ1-3; D is unclear. The length of the CDR3 is 12 residues. V was cut by 2 bases and J by 8 bases, with 7 bases left in between. The V gene's germline CDR1 is KGHSH and CDR2 LQKENI. CDR3 sequence: CASSPSTDTIYF. The CDR3 nucleotides are TGTGCCAGCTCACCAAGTACGGACACCATATATTTT.

The V call is TRBV18, the J call TRBJ2-2, with TRBD1 as a possible D gene (6 bases). Germline loops: CDR1 KGHSH, CDR2 LQKENI. V was trimmed by 1 base and J by 4 bases, leaving 13 bases between them. The CDR3 has 16 residues. CDR3 sequence reads: CASSPRAGASTGELFF. The CDR3 bases are TGTGCCAGCTCACCACGGGCAGGGGCGAGCACCGGGGAGCTGTTTTTT. The full variable domain, its missing parts supplied by reference TRBV18 and TRBJ2-2, is NAGVMQNPRHLVRRRGQEARLRCSPMKGHSHVYWYRQLPEEGLKFMVYLQKENIIDESGMPKERFSAEFPKEGPSILRIQQVVRGDSAAYFCASSPRAGASTGELFFGEGSRLTVL.

This clone showed up just once. CDR3: CAISSGTSGYEQYF. The CDR3 nucleotides are TGTGCCATCAGTTCCGGGACTAGCGGTTACGAGCAGTACTTC. This chain uses TRBV10-3 with TRBJ2-7; 11 bases are shared with TRBD2. Germline assignment: CDR1 ENHRY and CDR2 SYGVKD. CDR3 length: 14 residues. Trimming at V came to 5 bases and at J to 4 bases, leaving 4 bases not matched to a gene.

The chain has TRBV7-6 and TRBJ2-5; D possibly corresponds to TRBD1 (6 bases). This CDR3 spans 15 amino acids. V was cut by 1 base and J by 2 bases, with 11 bases left in between. Germline-derived CDR1 and CDR2 are SGHVS and FNYEAQ. The CDR3 region has the DNA TGTGCCAGCAGCTTAGGGGGACACGGACAAGAGACCCAGTACTTC. This sequence encodes CASSLGGHGQETQYF.

J is TRBJ2-7 and V is TRBV7-8; D may be TRBD2 (6 bases). This CDR3 is built from 15 residues. V was cut by 1 base and J by 3 bases, with 13 bases left in between. Per the germline V gene, CDR1 is SGHVS and CDR2 is FQNEAQ. The CDR3 nucleotides are TGTGCCAGCAGCTTAGGGCCGGGGGAGTTCTACGAGCAGTACTTC. It is translated as CASSLGPGEFYEQYF.

On this clone itself: A far larger clone is just one base off, so this is likely a read error. The CDR3 protein is CAISGSGSKADTQYF. The DNA of the CDR3 is TGTGCCATCAGTGGTAGCGGGAGTAAAGCAGATACGCAGTATTTT. This sequence joins TRBV10-3 and TRBJ2-3, with 9 bases identical to TRBD2. Germline trimming cut 4 bases from V and 4 bases from J; bases unmatched to any gene: 6. This CDR3 is built from 15 residues. Germline assignment: CDR1 ENHRY and CDR2 SYGVKD.

This sequence joins TRBV25-1 and TRBJ2-7; TRBD1 might be the D (5 bases). Germline loops: CDR1 MGHDK, CDR2 SYGVNS. This CDR3 spans 16 amino acids. The ends were cut back, 3 bases at V and 9 bases at J, with 24 bases in the middle. Written as DNA, the CDR3 is TGTGCCAGCAGTGAGGTGTCAGGGCCGTCTGAGAAGGTGCAGTACTTC. Its protein is CASSEVSGPSEKVQYF.

This clone was observed a handful of times. The rearrangement joins TRBV14 to TRBJ2-7; D is ambiguous. This CDR3 region has 12 residues. CDR1 and CDR2 from the germline V gene are SGHDN and FVKESK. The ends were cut back, 4 bases at V and 3 bases at J, with 7 bases in the middle. For the CDR3, the DNA is TGTGCCAGCAGCCTGACTGACTACGAGCAGTACTTC. Translated, it gives CASSLTDYEQYF.

V and J are TRBV21-1 and TRBJ1-5; the DNA was not used to check the table's D call, TRBD1. TRBV21-1 counts as a pseudogene. This CDR3 has 18 amino acids. CDR3 sequence reads: CASSKAHNREKDDQPQHF. The CDR3 DNA sequence: TGTGCCAGCAGCAAAGCGCATAACAGGGAGAAGGACGATCAGCCCCAGCATTTT.

This clone was seen a handful of times. This chain joins TRBV11-2 and TRBJ2-2, with D perhaps TRBD2 (6 bases). Germline CDR1 and CDR2: SGHAT and FQNNGV. V was pared by 7 bases and J by 5 bases, with 14 bases between. The CDR3 runs to 14 residues. DNA for the CDR3: TGTGCCAGCATACCCCTCCTAGCGACCGGGGAGCTGTTTTTT. Translation: CASIPLLATGELFF.

V is TRBV29-1 and J is TRBJ2-1; D might be TRBD1 (5 bases). From germline, CDR1 is SQVTM and CDR2 ANQGSEA. V lost 3 bases and J lost 5, with 17 bases in between. CDR3 length equals 15 residues. CDR3 nucleotides: TGCAGCGTTGAGCTACAGGTACGCCCTGACAATGAGCAGTTCTTC. This encodes CSVELQVRPDNEQFF.

The chain recombines TRBV6-1 with TRBJ1-2; 7 bases are shared with TRBD1. This CDR3 is built from 15 residues. Germline V gene data show CDR1 as MNHNS and CDR2 as SASEGT. The J segment lost 4 bases and the V segment lost 7 bases, leaving 12 bases of the junction unmatched. CDR3 sequence (DNA): TGTGCCAGCAATCCCGTGCAATCAGGGGGCTATGGCTACACCTTC. This gives the protein CASNPVQSGGYGYTF.

The chain employs TRBV5-6 and TRBJ2-7; D is possibly TRBD1 or TRBD2 (6 bases each). Germline V lookup: CDR1 SGHDT, CDR2 YYEEEE. Trimming took 4 bases from V and 10 from J, leaving 15 bases between them. The CDR3 consists of 12 residues. The CDR3: CASSLTSGAQYF. The DNA of the CDR3 is TGTGCCAGCAGCCTGACTTCGGGGGCACAGTACTTC.

The rearrangement uses TRBV5-6 and TRBJ1-1, with TRBD1 as a possible D gene (5 bases). From germline, CDR1 is SGHDT and CDR2 YYEEEE. The V gene lost 3 bases and the J gene lost 5 bases, with 17 bases spanning the gap. This CDR3 is built from 15 residues. This chain's CDR3 is CASSSLRGPMTEAFF. CDR3 nucleotide sequence: TGTGCCAGCAGCTCCCTTAGGGGCCCGATGACTGAAGCTTTCTTT.

The chain combines TRBV29-1 with TRBJ2-7; tentatively, D is TRBD1 (5 bases). Per germline, CDR1 SQVTM and CDR2 ANQGSEA. CDR3 length: 13 amino acids. V was shortened by 6 bases and J by 5 bases, with 17 bases between the two germline ends. This CDR3 reads CSVKSGPVNEQYF. In nucleotides, the CDR3 is TGCAGCGTCAAATCAGGGCCGGTGAACGAGCAGTACTTC.

V is TRBV28 and J is TRBJ1-5, with 10 bases lining up with TRBD1. The length of the CDR3 is 17 residues. Germline CDR1 and CDR2: MDHEN and SYDVKM. The trim removed 6 bases at V and 5 bases at J, leaving 13 bases unmatched. As DNA, the CDR3 is TGTGCCAGCAGGCGGAAGATGACAGGGGGCTGGTATCAGCCCCAGCATTTT. Its protein is CASRRKMTGGWYQPQHF.

As to this clone: The sample contains more than one DNA sequence encoding this CDR3. The rearrangement links TRBV7-9 to TRBJ2-5, with 9 bases aligning to TRBD2. Germline V gene data show CDR1 as SEHNR and CDR2 as FQNEAQ (reference sequence). Trimming at V came to 1 base and at J to 3 bases, leaving 0 bases not matched to a gene. There are 14 residues in the CDR3. The DNA of the CDR3 is TGTGCCAGCAGCTTAGTAGCGGGAGAAGAGACCCAGTACTTC. Translated, it gives CASSLVAGEETQYF. The variable domain in full, completed from reference TRBV7-9 and TRBJ2-5, reads DTGVSQNPRHKITKRGQNVTFRCDPISEHNRLYWYRQTLGQGPEFLTYFQNEAQLEKSRLLSDRFSAERPKGSFSTLEIQRTEQGDSAMYLCASSLVAGEETQYFGPGTRLLVL.

This clone was detected many times. The chain is built from TRBV7-9 and TRBJ2-3, with TRBD2 as a possible D gene (5 bases). This CDR3 contains 14 residues. Germline CDR1 SEHNR, CDR2 FQNEAQ (reference sequence). The germline V and J ends were trimmed by 5 bases and 4 bases, with 13 bases remaining between them. The CDR3 nucleotides are TGTGCCAGCAGCGGGGAGAGCGTGGCAGATACGCAGTATTTT. This translates into CASSGESVADTQYF.

The chain combines TRBV19 with TRBJ2-3, with D possibly TRBD1 on 6 matching bases. This CDR3 has 14 residues. Germline V CDR1 and CDR2: LNHDA, SQIVND (reference sequence). Trimming cost V 6 bases and J 1 base, with 11 bases left between them. CDR3 nucleotides: TGTGCCAGTAGCCTGGGGGCGGGCACAGATACGCAGTATTTT. This translates into CASSLGAGTDTQYF.

This chain joins TRBV19 and TRBJ2-1, with TRBD2 matching 7 bases. This CDR3 has 17 amino acids. V was pared by 5 bases and J by 0 bases, with 10 bases of the junction left unmatched. Per germline, CDR1 LNHDA and CDR2 SQIVND (reference sequence). CDR3 in amino acids: CASSDQAGVHSYNEQFF. For the CDR3, the DNA is TGTGCCAGTAGTGACCAGGCGGGAGTTCACTCCTACAATGAGCAGTTCTTC.

This clone has at least ten counts. The rearrangement links TRBV27 to TRBJ2-2, with 9 bases identical to TRBD2. Germline CDR1 is MNHEY and CDR2 is SMNVEV (reference sequence). There are 14 residues in the CDR3. The trim removed 6 bases at V and 6 bases at J, leaving 5 bases unmatched. CDR3 coding DNA: TGTGCCAGCAGAGGACTAGCGATTTCCGGGGAGCTGTTTTTT. The encoded protein is CASRGLAISGELFF.

This clone occurred a few times. The V and J genes are TRBV6-1 and TRBJ2-1, with 9 nucleotides matching TRBD1. This CDR3 is 15 amino acids long. Germline CDR1 reads MNHNS; CDR2 reads SASEGT. V was clipped by 5 bases and J by 4 bases; unmatched bases: 6. In DNA, the CDR3 is TGTGCCAGCAGTAGACAGGGGGGAAAGTACAATGAGCAGTTCTTC. It translates to CASSRQGGKYNEQFF.

This chain joins TRBV11-2 and TRBJ2-4; a possible D gene is TRBD2 (6 bases). Trimming removed 1 base from V and 2 bases from J, with 12 bases in between. Germline CDR1 is SGHAT and CDR2 is FQNNGV. This CDR3 region has 16 residues. CDR3 bases: TGTGCCAGCAGCTTAGGGCTAGCGCGCACCAAAAACATTCAGTACTTC. This codes for CASSLGLARTKNIQYF.

The chain employs TRBV5-4 and TRBJ2-7; D is possibly TRBD2 (5 bases). V was trimmed by 4 bases and J by 1 base, leaving 9 bases between them. The CDR3 has 13 amino acids. The germline V gene has CDR1 SGHNT and CDR2 YYREEE (reference sequence). For the CDR3, the DNA is TGTGCCAGCAGCCCGGACTCGTCCTACGAGCAGTACTTC. It is translated as CASSPDSSYEQYF. The whole variable domain, remainder taken from reference TRBV5-4 and TRBJ2-7, is ETGVTQSPTHLIKTRGQQVTLRCSSQSGHNTVSWYQQALGQGPQFIFQYYREEENGRGNFPPRFSGLQFPNYSSELNVNALELDDSALYLCASSPDSSYEQYFGPGTRLTVT.

This clone was found a few times. The rearrangement joins TRBV7-9 to TRBJ2-2; no reliable D call. The CDR3 is 14 amino acids. The germline V gene encodes CDR1 SEHNR and CDR2 FQNEAQ (reference sequence). The V end lost 7 bases, the J end lost 0 bases, and 9 bases lay between the germline ends. The CDR3 DNA reads as TGTGCCAGCATAGTTGATTCGAACACCGGGGAGCTGTTTTTT. Residues: CASIVDSNTGELFF. The variable domain in full, completed from reference TRBV7-9 and TRBJ2-2, reads DTGVSQNPRHKITKRGQNVTFRCDPISEHNRLYWYRQTLGQGPEFLTYFQNEAQLEKSRLLSDRFSAERPKGSFSTLEIQRTEQGDSAMYLCASIVDSNTGELFFGEGSRLTVL.

The table lists this clone with many counts. Other DNA sequences in this specimen translate into the identical CDR3. The chain couples TRBV5-1 to TRBJ1-3; 7 bases line up with TRBD1. Germline loops: CDR1 SGHRS, CDR2 YFSETQ. After removal of 4 bases from V and 3 bases from J, the junction contained 7 bases not matched to a gene. This CDR3 has 15 amino acids. The CDR3 DNA reads as TGCGCCAGCAGCCTGGGAGACAGGGATGGAAACACCATATATTTT. It encodes CASSLGDRDGNTIYF.